Listed below are T cell receptor beta chains from one sample, sequenced in a study of T cell responses to AZD1222 COVID-19 vaccine. Profiling relied on immunoSEQ multiplex PCR, and the TCRdb table lists in-frame clones only, not all of them. The sample lists 110,000 or so clones, approximately 90% occurring once. Sequencing used peripheral blood, obtained on day 0 of AZD1222 vaccination. The receptors were sampled from an adult in good health. The CDR3 runs from the conserved cysteine through the conserved F or W. D genes are given only for firm matches. Only part of the rows carry a size: once, few, many, or a class if the clone is expanded.

d_gene: .; abundance: .; j_gene: TRBJ1-5; v_gene: TRBV6-1; CDR3aa: CASSASSGYSNQPQHF; CDR3nt: TGTGCCAGCAGTGCAAGTTCGGGTTATAGCAATCAGCCCCAGCATTTT
d_gene: TRBD1; abundance: .; j_gene: TRBJ2-7; v_gene: TRBV6-5; CDR3aa: CASSYGTGGSAYEQYF; CDR3nt: TGTGCCAGCAGTTACGGAACAGGGGGATCGGCCTACGAGCAGTACTTC
d_gene: TRBD1; abundance: .; j_gene: TRBJ2-2; v_gene: TRBV9; CDR3aa: CASSVAQRGQGAGELFF; CDR3nt: TGTGCCAGCAGCGTAGCCCAGAGGGGACAGGGGGCCGGGGAGCTGTTTTTT
d_gene: .; abundance: few; j_gene: TRBJ2-2; v_gene: TRBV11-3; CDR3aa: CASSLGGNTGELFF; CDR3nt: TGTGCCAGCAGCTTAGGAGGGAACACCGGGGAGCTGTTTTTT
d_gene: TRBD1; abundance: .; j_gene: TRBJ2-7; v_gene: TRBV9; CDR3aa: CASSTGQGGEQYF; CDR3nt: TGTGCCAGCAGCACGGGACAGGGTGGCGAGCAGTACTTC
d_gene: .; abundance: .; j_gene: TRBJ2-7; v_gene: TRBV5-4; CDR3aa: CASSLTDKTYEQYF; CDR3nt: TGTGCCAGCAGCCTAACGGACAAAACCTACGAGCAGTACTTC
d_gene: .; abundance: .; j_gene: TRBJ1-2; v_gene: TRBV9; CDR3aa: CASSVETGLRGANYGYTF; CDR3nt: TGTGCCAGCAGCGTAGAAACGGGCCTAAGGGGAGCTAACTATGGCTACACCTTC
d_gene: .; abundance: .; j_gene: TRBJ2-5; v_gene: TRBV28; CDR3aa: CASSQAVETQYF; CDR3nt: TGTGCCAGCAGTCAAGCGGTGGAGACCCAGTACTTC
d_gene: .; abundance: .; j_gene: TRBJ2-7; v_gene: TRBV7-6; CDR3aa: CASSLEGTYDEQYF; CDR3nt: TGTGCCAGCAGCTTAGAAGGGACTTACGACGAGCAGTACTTC
d_gene: .; abundance: .; j_gene: TRBJ2-1; v_gene: TRBV9; CDR3aa: CASSVRPAEQFF; CDR3nt: TGTGCCAGCAGCGTAAGACCCGCAGAGCAGTTCTTC
d_gene: TRBD1; abundance: .; j_gene: TRBJ1-2; v_gene: TRBV9; CDR3aa: CASSLMPRTGEGWGYTF; CDR3nt: TGTGCCAGCAGTCTAATGCCGCGGACAGGGGAAGGTTGGGGCTACACCTTC
d_gene: .; abundance: .; j_gene: TRBJ2-7; v_gene: TRBV30; CDR3aa: CAWSVSSYEQYF; CDR3nt: TGTGCCTGGAGTGTCAGCTCCTACGAGCAGTACTTC
d_gene: .; abundance: few; j_gene: TRBJ1-5; v_gene: TRBV4-1; CDR3aa: CASSRGRSNQPQHF; CDR3nt: TGCGCCAGCAGCCGGGGACGTAGCAATCAGCCCCAGCATTTT
d_gene: TRBD1; abundance: .; j_gene: TRBJ1-1; v_gene: TRBV24-1; CDR3aa: CATSDPGQGGRAFF; CDR3nt: TGTGCCACCAGTGATCCCGGACAGGGCGGACGAGCTTTCTTT
d_gene: .; abundance: .; j_gene: TRBJ1-6; v_gene: TRBV27; CDR3aa: CASSFNRRNSPLHF; CDR3nt: TGTGCCAGCAGTTTTAACAGGAGGAATTCACCCCTCCACTTT
d_gene: .; abundance: .; j_gene: TRBJ2-7; v_gene: TRBV19; CDR3aa: CASSKGTTYEQYF; CDR3nt: TGTGCCAGTAGTAAGGGGACGACCTACGAGCAGTACTTC
d_gene: TRBD1; abundance: .; j_gene: TRBJ2-1; v_gene: TRBV11-2; CDR3aa: CASSAPGTGNEQFF; CDR3nt: TGTGCCAGCAGCGCCCCCGGGACAGGCAATGAGCAGTTCTTC
d_gene: .; abundance: .; j_gene: TRBJ2-1; v_gene: TRBV6-5; CDR3aa: CASSSRAEQFF; CDR3nt: TGTGCCAGCAGTTCCAGGGCTGAGCAGTTCTTC
d_gene: TRBD1; abundance: .; j_gene: TRBJ1-2; v_gene: TRBV12-3/TRBV12-4; CDR3aa: CASSFRQGNGYTF; CDR3nt: TGTGCCAGCAGTTTCCGACAGGGAAATGGCTACACCTTC
d_gene: TRBD1; abundance: .; j_gene: TRBJ1-1; v_gene: TRBV9; CDR3aa: CASSETGVITEAFF; CDR3nt: TGTGCCAGCAGCGAGACAGGGGTGATCACTGAAGCTTTCTTT